This T cell receptor (beta chain) stems from a study of OX40 agonist ivuxolimab in advanced cancers. Anyone with autoimmune disease history or systemic immunosuppression was excluded. Produced via immunoSEQ multiplex PCR; TCRdb's table is partial and in-frame only. The sample includes 100,000 to 150,000 clones, 90% of them seen just once. This clone was picked up a small number of times. Other DNA sequences in the sample encode the same CDR3. V lost 1 base and J lost 1, with 5 bases in between. The length of the CDR3 is 13 residues. Germline values: CDR1 SGDLS, CDR2 YYNGEE. The genes are TRBV9 and TRBJ1-1; weak D call: TRBD1 (5 bases). The sample here was CD4+ or CD8+ T cells sorted from blood, taken in a trial of the OX40 agonist ivuxolimab. The sequence was collected from an adult with an advanced solid tumor such as melanoma, head and neck, liver or kidney cancer. The CDR3 sequence is CASSVRGNTEAFF. CDR3 nucleotide sequence: TGTGCCAGCAGCGTAAGGGGGAACACTGAAGCTTTCTTT.